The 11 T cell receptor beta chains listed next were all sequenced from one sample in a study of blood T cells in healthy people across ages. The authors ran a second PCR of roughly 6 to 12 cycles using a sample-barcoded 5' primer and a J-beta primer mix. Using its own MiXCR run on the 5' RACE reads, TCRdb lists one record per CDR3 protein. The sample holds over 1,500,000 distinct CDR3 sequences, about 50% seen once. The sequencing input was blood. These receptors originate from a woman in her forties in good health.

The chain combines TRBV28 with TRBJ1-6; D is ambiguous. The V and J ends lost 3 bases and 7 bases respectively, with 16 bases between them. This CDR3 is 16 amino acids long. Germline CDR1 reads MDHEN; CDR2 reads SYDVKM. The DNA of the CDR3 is TGTGCCAGCAGTTTCGCCGAGGGTCTCAAGAATTCACCCCTCCACTTT. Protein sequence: CASSFAEGLKNSPLHF. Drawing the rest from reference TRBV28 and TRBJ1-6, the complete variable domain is DVKVTQSSRYLVKRTGEKVFLECVQDMDHENMFWYRQDPGLGLRLIYFSYDVKMKEKGDIPEGYSVSREKKERFSLILESASTNQTSMYLCASSFAEGLKNSPLHFGNGTRLTVT.

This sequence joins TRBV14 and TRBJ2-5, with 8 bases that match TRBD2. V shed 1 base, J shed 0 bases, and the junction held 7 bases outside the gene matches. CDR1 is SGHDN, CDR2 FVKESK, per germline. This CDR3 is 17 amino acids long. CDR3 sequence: CASSQAPLLADQETQYF. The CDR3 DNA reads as TGTGCCAGCAGCCAAGCTCCCCTACTAGCGGACCAAGAGACCCAGTACTTC.

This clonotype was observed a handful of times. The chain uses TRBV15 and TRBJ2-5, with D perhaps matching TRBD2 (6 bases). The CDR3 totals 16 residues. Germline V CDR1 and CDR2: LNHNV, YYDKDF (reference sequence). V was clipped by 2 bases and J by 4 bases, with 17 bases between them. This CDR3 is CATSRPRHGRGETQYF. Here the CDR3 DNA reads TGTGCCACCAGCAGACCCCGACACGGGAGAGGAGAGACCCAGTACTTC.

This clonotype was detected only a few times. CDR3 amino acids: CSVKPWGASYGYTF. In nucleotides, the CDR3 is TGCAGCGTGAAACCGTGGGGGGCTAGCTATGGCTACACCTTC. This chain joins TRBV29-1 and TRBJ1-2, with D perhaps TRBD1 (6 bases). Germline CDR1 is SQVTM and CDR2 is ANQGSEA. The CDR3 is 14 amino acids. The V end lost 6 bases, the J end lost 4 bases, and 18 bases lay between the germline ends. The variable domain in full, with the rest retrieved from reference TRBV29-1 and TRBJ1-2, is SAVISQKPSRDICQRGTSLTIQCQVDSQVTMMFWYRQQPGQSLTLIATANQGSEATYESGFVIDKFPISRPNLTFSTLTVSNMSPEDSSIYLCSVKPWGASYGYTFGSGTRLTVV.

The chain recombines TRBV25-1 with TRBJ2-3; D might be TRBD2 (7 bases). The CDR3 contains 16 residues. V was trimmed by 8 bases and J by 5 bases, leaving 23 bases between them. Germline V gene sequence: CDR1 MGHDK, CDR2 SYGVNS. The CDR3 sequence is CASGGASGRGLDTQYF. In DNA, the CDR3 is TGTGCCAGCGGGGGCGCTAGCGGACGGGGGTTAGATACGCAGTATTTT.

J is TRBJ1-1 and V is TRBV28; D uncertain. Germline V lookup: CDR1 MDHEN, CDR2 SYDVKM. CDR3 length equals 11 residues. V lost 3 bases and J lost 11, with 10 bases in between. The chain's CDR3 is CASSLVSGAFF. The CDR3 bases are TGTGCCAGCAGTTTGGTGTCGGGGGCTTTCTTT.

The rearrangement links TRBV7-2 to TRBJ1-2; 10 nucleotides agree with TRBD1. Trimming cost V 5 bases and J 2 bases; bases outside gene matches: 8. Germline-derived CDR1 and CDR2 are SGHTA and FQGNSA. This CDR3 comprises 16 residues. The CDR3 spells CASSPRQGATNYGYTF. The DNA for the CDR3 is TGTGCCAGCAGCCCCCGACAGGGGGCGACGAACTATGGCTACACCTTC.

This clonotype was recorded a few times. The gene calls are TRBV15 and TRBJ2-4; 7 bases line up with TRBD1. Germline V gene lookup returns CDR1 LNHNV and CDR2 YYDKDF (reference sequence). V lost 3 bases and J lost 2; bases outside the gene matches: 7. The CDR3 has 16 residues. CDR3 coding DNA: TGTGCCACCAGCAGTGAGGGGGCCGGTTCCAAAAACATTCAGTACTTC. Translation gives CATSSEGAGSKNIQYF.

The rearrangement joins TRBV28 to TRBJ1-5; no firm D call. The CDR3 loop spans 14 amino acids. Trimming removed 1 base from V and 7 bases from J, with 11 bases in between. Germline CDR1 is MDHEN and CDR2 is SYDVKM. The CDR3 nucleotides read TGTGCCAGCAGTTTATCGGGGTTTCAGCAGCCCCAGCATTTT. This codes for CASSLSGFQQPQHF.

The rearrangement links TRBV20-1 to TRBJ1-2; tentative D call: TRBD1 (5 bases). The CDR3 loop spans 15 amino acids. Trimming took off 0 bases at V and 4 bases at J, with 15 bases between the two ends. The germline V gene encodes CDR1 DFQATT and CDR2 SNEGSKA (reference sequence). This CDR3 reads CSARDAGLGLYGYTF. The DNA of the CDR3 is TGCAGTGCTAGAGACGCGGGACTGGGCCTCTATGGCTACACCTTC.

CDR3 residues: CATSGPRQSYEQYF. The CDR3, as DNA: TGTGCCACCAGCGGACCCCGACAGTCCTACGAGCAGTACTTC. The chain couples TRBV15 to TRBJ2-7; TRBD1 might be the D (5 bases). V was shortened by 5 bases and J by 1 base, with 12 bases between the two germline ends. There are 14 residues in the CDR3. Germline assignment: CDR1 LNHNV and CDR2 YYDKDF (reference sequence).